One and the same sample provided the 6 T cell receptor beta chains below, sequenced in a study of blood T cell repertoires in COVID-19. The method was immunoSEQ multiplex PCR; TCRdb's version includes in-frame clones alone and lacks a portion of them. This table has 300,000 to 450,000 clones, 85% appearing once. The specimen was peripheral blood. Every receptor here comes from a woman aged 18-35 years with acute or convalescent COVID-19.

The V call is TRBV10-1, the J call TRBJ1-2; D may be TRBD1 (6 bases). Germline V gene sequence: CDR1 WNHNN, CDR2 SYGVQD (reference sequence). V was cut by 0 bases and J by 9 bases, with 17 bases left in between. This CDR3 region has 15 residues. The CDR3 DNA is TGCGCCAGCAGTGAGTCGCGGGGGCCCGCGACGAGCTACACCTTC. This encodes CASSESRGPATSYTF.

The J gene is TRBJ1-1, the V gene TRBV6-2 or TRBV6-3; the D is unclear. Germline V gene sequence: CDR1 MNHEY, CDR2 SVGEGT. The germline V and J ends were trimmed by 2 bases and 6 bases, with 13 bases remaining between them. The CDR3 totals 14 residues. The chain's CDR3 is CASSYAHLTPEAFF. The CDR3 DNA is TGTGCCAGCAGTTACGCCCACCTAACGCCTGAAGCTTTCTTT.

The rearrangement joins TRBV18 to TRBJ1-2, with 7 positions matching TRBD1. The CDR3 covers 13 residues. Germline V gives CDR1 KGHSH, CDR2 LQKENI. Germline trimming cut 6 bases from V and 8 bases from J; bases unmatched to any gene: 9. CDR3: CASSPITGEGYTF. CDR3 coding DNA: TGTGCCAGCTCTCCCATAACAGGGGAAGGCTACACCTTC.

V is TRBV18 and J is TRBJ2-3; the match to TRBD2 covers 13 bases. The CDR3 consists of 17 residues. V lost 3 bases to trimming and J lost 3 bases; unmatched junction nucleotides: 6. Germline V gene sequence: CDR1 KGHSH, CDR2 LQKENI. The DNA of the CDR3 is TGTGCCAGCTCACCCGCACTAGCGGGAGGGCTTACAGATACGCAGTATTTT. Protein: CASSPALAGGLTDTQYF.

The CDR3 bases are TGTGCCAGCTCACCACCGGCCACGAGGTGGTTGAACACTGAAGCTTTCTTT. Encoded protein: CASSPPATRWLNTEAFF. The chain couples TRBV18 to TRBJ1-1; D uncertain. Per the germline V gene, CDR1 is KGHSH and CDR2 is LQKENI. V lost 0 bases and J 0 bases, leaving 14 bases between the germline ends. The CDR3 runs 17 residues. Drawing the rest from reference TRBV18 and TRBJ1-1, the complete variable domain is NAGVMQNPRHLVRRRGQEARLRCSPMKGHSHVYWYRQLPEEGLKFMVYLQKENIIDESGMPKERFSAEFPKEGPSILRIQQVVRGDSAAYFCASSPPATRWLNTEAFFGQGTRLTVV.

The J gene is TRBJ1-6, the V gene TRBV7-2; 7 bases align to TRBD1. In germline, CDR1 is SGHTA, CDR2 FQGNSA. V was clipped by 6 bases and J by 6 bases; unmatched bases: 11. This CDR3 contains 16 residues. The CDR3 loop reads CASSRTGVNFNSPLHF. The DNA for the CDR3 is TGTGCCAGCAGTCGAACAGGGGTGAACTTTAATTCACCCCTCCACTTT.